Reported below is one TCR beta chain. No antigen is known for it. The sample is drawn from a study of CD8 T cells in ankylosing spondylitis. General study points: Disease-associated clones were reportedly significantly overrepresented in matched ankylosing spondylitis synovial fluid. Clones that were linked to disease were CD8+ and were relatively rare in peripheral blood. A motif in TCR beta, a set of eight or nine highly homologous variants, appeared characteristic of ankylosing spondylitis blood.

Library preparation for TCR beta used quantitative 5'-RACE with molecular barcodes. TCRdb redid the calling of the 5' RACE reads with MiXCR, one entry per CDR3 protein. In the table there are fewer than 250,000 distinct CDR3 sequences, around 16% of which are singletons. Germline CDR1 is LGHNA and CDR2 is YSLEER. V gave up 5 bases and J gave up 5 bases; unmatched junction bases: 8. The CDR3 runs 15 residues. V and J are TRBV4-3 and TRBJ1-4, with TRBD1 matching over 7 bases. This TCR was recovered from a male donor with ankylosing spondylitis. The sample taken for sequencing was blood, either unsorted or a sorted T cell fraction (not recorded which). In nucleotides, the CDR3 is TGCGCCAGCAGCTACGGGACAGCGTCCAATGAAAAACTGTTTTTT. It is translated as CASSYGTASNEKLFF.